This T cell receptor (beta chain) appears in the sequencing data of a study of post-analysis software for immune sequencing data. The wider study: The disease courses spanned relapsing-remitting, secondary progressive and progressive-relapsing forms of multiple sclerosis. Study results and limitations: With TRBV5-6, TRBV5-1 and TRBV20-1 included, 4 or 5 TRBV segments were more frequent in patients than in controls. Batch-matched samples strongly co-clustered by F measure. Multiple sclerosis patients showed significantly lower normalized Chao1 diversity than controls did.

V was pared by 0 bases and J by 0 bases, with 10 bases between. CDR3 length: 15 amino acids. The germline gives CDR1 SGHRS, CDR2 YFSETQ. TCR beta cDNA libraries had unique molecular identifiers. Each sample of 1 to 10 million input T cells yielded 500,000 or so cDNA molecules, so each molecule approximated one T cell. TCRdb called the PCR reads again in MiXCR, with one record for every CDR3 protein. The sample lists a few hundred thousand distinct CDR3 sequences, less than 45% occurring once. This clonotype was seen only a few times. Its antigen is undetermined. The sequencing input was blood. The chain recombines TRBV5-1 with TRBJ2-7, with D hard to call. The clonotype comes from a girl between 5 and 17 years old with multiple sclerosis. For the CDR3, the DNA is TGCGCCAGCAGCTTGGCGGCGGCAAGCTCCTACGAGCAGTACTTC. It is translated as CASSLAAASSYEQYF.